A single sample gave rise to the 3 T cell receptor beta chains below, sequenced in a study of T cells in Graves' hyperthyroidism and ophthalmopathy. From RNA transcripts, TCR beta CDR3 regions were amplified. First-round RT-PCR with HTBI primers amplified the TCR CDR3 region. TCRdb redid the calling of the multiplex PCR reads with MiXCR, one entry per CDR3 protein. Seen here are about 290,000 distinct CDR3 sequences, about a sixth observed once, and the top ten hold less than 70%. Sequencing was performed on blood. The receptors here all came from a woman aged 60-75 years with Graves' ophthalmopathy.

The V call is TRBV7-9, the J call TRBJ1-1; D call uncertain. Trimming took off 3 bases at V and 3 bases at J, with 11 bases between the two ends. The CDR3 length is 14 residues. Looked up from germline, CDR1 is SEHNR and CDR2 is FQNEAQ (reference sequence). In nucleotides, the CDR3 is TGTGCCAGCAGCTTCATCCGAAAGTACACTGAAGCTTTCTTT. Amino acids: CASSFIRKYTEAFF.

CDR3 DNA: TGCGCCAGCAGCTTAGGGGACAGGGCCTACGAGCAGTACTTC. This gives the protein CASSLGDRAYEQYF. The chain carries TRBV5-1 and TRBJ2-7, with 9 bases lining up with TRBD1. This CDR3 contains 14 residues. V trimming: 2 bases; J trimming: 2 bases; junction bases outside the gene matches: 2. The germline V gene has CDR1 SGHRS and CDR2 YFSETQ.

This clonotype was counted a single time. One base away lies a much larger clone, so this may be a sequencing read error. The chain uses TRBV29-1 and TRBJ2-3, with D perhaps matching TRBD2 (6 bases). Trimming took 7 bases from V and 2 from J, leaving 13 bases between them. The CDR3 is 13 residues long. From germline, CDR1 is SQVTM and CDR2 ANQGSEA. The CDR3 reads CSARRDITDTQYF. As DNA, the CDR3 is TGCAGCGCTCGGCGGGATATCACAGATACGCAGTATTTT.